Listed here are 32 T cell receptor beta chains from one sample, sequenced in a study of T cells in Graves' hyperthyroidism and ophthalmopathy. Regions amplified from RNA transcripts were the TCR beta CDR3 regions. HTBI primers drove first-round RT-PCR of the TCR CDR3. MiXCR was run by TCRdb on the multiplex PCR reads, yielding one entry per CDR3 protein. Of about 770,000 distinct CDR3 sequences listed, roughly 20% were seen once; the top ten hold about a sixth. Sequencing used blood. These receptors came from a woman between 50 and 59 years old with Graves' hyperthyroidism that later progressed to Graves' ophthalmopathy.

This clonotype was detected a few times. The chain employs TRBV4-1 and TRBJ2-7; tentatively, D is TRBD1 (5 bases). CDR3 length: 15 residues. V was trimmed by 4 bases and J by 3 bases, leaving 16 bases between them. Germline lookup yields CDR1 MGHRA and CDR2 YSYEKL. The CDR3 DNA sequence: TGCGCCAGCAGCCCATCCATTAGGGGCTACTACGAGCAGTACTTC. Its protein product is CASSPSIRGYYEQYF.

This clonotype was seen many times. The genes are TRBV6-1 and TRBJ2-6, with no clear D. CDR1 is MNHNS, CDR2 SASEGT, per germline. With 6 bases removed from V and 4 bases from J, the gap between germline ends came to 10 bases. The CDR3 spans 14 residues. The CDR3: CASSYKLGANVLTF. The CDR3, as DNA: TGTGCCAGCAGCTACAAGTTAGGGGCCAACGTCCTGACTTTC.

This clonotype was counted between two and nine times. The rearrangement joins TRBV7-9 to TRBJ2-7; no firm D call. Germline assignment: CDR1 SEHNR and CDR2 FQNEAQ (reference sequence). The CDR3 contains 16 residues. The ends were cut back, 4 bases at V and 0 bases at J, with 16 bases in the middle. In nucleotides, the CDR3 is TGTGCCAGCAGCTCTAAGCCCGGACCCAGCTCCTACGAGCAGTACTTC. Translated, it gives CASSSKPGPSSYEQYF.

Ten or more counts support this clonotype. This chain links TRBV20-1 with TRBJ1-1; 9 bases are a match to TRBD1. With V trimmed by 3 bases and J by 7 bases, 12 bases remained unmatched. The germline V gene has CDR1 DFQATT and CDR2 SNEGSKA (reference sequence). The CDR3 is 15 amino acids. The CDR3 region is CSASERDREYDEAFF. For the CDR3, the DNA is TGCAGTGCTAGTGAACGGGACAGGGAGTACGATGAAGCTTTCTTT.

CDR3 sequence (DNA): TGTGCCAGTAGTCCCGGTCGGGACAGGGGCCGCGGCTACACCTTC. This codes for CASSPGRDRGRGYTF. This sequence joins TRBV19 and TRBJ1-2; TRBD1 aligns across 10 bases. V was clipped by 5 bases and J by 8 bases; unmatched bases: 11. This CDR3 has 15 amino acids. Per the germline V gene, CDR1 is LNHDA and CDR2 is SQIVND (reference sequence).

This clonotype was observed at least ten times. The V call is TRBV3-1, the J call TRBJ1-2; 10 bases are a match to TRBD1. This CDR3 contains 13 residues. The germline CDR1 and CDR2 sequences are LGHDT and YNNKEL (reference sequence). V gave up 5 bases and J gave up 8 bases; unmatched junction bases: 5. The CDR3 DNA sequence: TGTGCCAGCAGCATAGGGACAGGGGAGGGCTACACCTTC. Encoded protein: CASSIGTGEGYTF. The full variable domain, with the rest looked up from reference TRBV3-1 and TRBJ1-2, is DTAVSQTPKYLVTQMGNDKSIKCEQNLGHDTMYWYKQDSKKFLKIMFSYNNKELIINETVPNRFSPKSPDKAHLNLHINSLELGDSAVYFCASSIGTGEGYTFGSGTRLTVV.

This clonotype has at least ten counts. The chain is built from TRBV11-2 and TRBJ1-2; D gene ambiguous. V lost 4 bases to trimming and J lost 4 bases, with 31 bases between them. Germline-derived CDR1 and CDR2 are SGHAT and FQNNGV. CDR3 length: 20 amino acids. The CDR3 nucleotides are TGTGCCAGCAGCTCCGTTCTCCCGGTGGGTCCCGACACTGCTAGCTATGGCTACACCTTC. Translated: CASSSVLPVGPDTASYGYTF.

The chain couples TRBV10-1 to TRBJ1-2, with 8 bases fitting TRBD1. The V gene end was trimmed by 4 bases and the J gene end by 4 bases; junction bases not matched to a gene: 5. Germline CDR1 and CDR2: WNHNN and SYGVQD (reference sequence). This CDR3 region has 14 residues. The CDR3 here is CASSAAQGAYGYTF. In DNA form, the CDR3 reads TGCGCCAGCAGTGCAGCTCAGGGGGCCTATGGCTACACCTTC.

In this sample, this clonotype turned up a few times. This CDR3 is CASSHGTGGASSDTQYF. The CDR3, as DNA: TGTGCCAGCAGCCACGGGACAGGGGGCGCTTCCTCAGATACGCAGTATTTT. This sequence joins TRBV7-6 and TRBJ2-3, with 12 bases aligning to TRBD1. J lost 4 bases, V lost 5 bases, and 10 bases had no gene match. Germline assignment: CDR1 SGHVS and CDR2 FNYEAQ. This CDR3 has 17 residues.

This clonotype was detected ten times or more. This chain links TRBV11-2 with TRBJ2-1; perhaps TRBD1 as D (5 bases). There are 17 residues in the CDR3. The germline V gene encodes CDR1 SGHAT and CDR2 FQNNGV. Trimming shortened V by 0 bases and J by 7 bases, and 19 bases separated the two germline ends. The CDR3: CASSLETPAGWRNEQFF. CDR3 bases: TGTGCCAGCAGCTTAGAAACCCCGGCAGGGTGGCGGAATGAGCAGTTCTTC.

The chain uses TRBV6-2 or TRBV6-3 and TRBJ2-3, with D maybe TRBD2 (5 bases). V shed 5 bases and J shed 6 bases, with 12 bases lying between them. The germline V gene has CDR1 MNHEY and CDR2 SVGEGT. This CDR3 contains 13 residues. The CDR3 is CASSADYPDTQYF. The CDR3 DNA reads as TGTGCCAGCAGTGCCGACTATCCGGATACGCAGTATTTT.

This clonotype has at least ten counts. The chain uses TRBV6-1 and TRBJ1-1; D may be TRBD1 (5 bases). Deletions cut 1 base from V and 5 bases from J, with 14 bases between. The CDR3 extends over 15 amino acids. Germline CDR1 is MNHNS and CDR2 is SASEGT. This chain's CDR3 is CASSEDLGRVTEAFF. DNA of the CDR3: TGTGCCAGCAGTGAAGATCTCGGCAGGGTAACTGAAGCTTTCTTT.

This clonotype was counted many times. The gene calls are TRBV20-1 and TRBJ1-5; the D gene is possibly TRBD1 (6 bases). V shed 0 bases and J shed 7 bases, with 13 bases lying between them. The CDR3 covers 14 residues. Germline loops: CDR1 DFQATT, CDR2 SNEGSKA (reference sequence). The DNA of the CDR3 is TGCAGTGCTAGAGATAACAGGGTGTCCCAGCCCCAGCATTTT. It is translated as CSARDNRVSQPQHF.

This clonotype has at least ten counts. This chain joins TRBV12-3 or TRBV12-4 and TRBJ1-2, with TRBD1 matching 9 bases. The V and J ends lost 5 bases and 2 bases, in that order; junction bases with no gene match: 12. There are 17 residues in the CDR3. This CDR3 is CASSPSGQGRSNYGYTF. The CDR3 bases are TGTGCCAGCAGTCCCTCTGGACAGGGGCGGTCCAACTATGGCTACACCTTC.

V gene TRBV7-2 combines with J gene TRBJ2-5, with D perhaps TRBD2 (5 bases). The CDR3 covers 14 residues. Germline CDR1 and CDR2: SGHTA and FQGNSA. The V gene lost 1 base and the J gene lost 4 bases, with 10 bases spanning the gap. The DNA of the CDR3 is TGTGCCAGCAGCTTAGGAGGGATGAGAGAGACCCAGTACTTC. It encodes CASSLGGMRETQYF. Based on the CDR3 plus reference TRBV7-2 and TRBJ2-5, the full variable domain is GAGVSQSPSNKVTEKGKDVELRCDPISGHTALYWYRQSLGQGLEFLIYFQGNSAPDKSGLPSDRFSAERTGGSVSTLTIQRTQQEDSAVYLCASSLGGMRETQYFGPGTRLLVL.

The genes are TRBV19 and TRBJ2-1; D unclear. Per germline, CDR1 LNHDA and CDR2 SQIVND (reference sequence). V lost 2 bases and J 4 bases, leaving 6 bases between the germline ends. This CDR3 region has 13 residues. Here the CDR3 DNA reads TGTGCCAGTAGTATAAAGTATTACAATGAGCAGTTCTTC. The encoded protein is CASSIKYYNEQFF.

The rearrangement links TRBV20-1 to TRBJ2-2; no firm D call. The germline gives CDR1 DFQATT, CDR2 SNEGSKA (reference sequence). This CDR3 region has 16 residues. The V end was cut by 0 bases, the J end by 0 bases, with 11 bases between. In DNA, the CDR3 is TGCAGTGCTAGAGATGGGTCTGGCGCGAACACCGGGGAGCTGTTTTTT. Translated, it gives CSARDGSGANTGELFF.

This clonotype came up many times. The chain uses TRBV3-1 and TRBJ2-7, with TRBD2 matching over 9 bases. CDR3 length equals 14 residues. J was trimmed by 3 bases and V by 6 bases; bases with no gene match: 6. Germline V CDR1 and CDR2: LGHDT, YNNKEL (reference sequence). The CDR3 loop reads CASRKGLASYEQYF. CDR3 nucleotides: TGTGCCAGCAGGAAAGGACTAGCGAGCTACGAGCAGTACTTC.

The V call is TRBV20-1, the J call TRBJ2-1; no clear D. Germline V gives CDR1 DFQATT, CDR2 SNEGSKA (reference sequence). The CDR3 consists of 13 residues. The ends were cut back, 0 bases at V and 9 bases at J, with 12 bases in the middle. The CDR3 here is CSARDLSRREQFF. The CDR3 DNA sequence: TGCAGTGCTAGAGATCTTTCGAGGCGTGAGCAGTTCTTC.

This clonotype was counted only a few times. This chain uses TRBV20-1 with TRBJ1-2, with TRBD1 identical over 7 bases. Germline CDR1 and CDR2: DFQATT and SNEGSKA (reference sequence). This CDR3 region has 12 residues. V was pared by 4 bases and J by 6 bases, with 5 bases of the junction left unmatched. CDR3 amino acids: CSAITGVDGYTF. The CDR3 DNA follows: TGCAGTGCTATAACAGGGGTGGATGGCTACACCTTC.

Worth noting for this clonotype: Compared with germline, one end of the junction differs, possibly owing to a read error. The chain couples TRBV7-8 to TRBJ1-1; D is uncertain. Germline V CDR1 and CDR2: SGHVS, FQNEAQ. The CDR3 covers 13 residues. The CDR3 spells CASSLGVNTETFF. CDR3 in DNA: TGTGCCAGCAGCTTAGGGGTGAACACTGAAACTTTCTTT. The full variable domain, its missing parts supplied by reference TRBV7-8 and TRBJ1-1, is GAGVSQSPRYKVAKRGQDVALRCDPISGHVSLFWYQQALGQGPEFLTYFQNEAQLDKSGLPSDRFFAERPEGSVSTLKIQRTQQEDSAVYLCASSLGVNTETFFGQGTRLTVV.

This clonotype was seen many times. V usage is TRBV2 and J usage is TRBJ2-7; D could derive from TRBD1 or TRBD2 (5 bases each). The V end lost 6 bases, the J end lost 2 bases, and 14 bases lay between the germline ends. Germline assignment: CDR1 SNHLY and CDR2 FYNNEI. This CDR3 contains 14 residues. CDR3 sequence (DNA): TGTGCCAGCAGCGGGGCGAACCCACCCTACGAGCAGTACTTC. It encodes CASSGANPPYEQYF.

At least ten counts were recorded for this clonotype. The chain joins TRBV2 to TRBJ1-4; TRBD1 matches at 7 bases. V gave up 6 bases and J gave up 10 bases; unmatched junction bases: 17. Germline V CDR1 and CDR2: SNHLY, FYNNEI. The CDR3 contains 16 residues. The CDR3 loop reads CASRSPGTADRVKLFF. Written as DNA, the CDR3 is TGTGCCAGCAGAAGCCCAGGGACAGCGGACAGAGTAAAACTGTTTTTT. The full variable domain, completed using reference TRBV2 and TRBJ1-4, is EPEVTQTPSHQVTQMGQEVILRCVPISNHLYFYWYRQILGQKVEFLVSFYNNEISEKSEIFDDQFSVERPDGSNFTLKIRSTKLEDSAMYFCASRSPGTADRVKLFFGSGTQLSVL.

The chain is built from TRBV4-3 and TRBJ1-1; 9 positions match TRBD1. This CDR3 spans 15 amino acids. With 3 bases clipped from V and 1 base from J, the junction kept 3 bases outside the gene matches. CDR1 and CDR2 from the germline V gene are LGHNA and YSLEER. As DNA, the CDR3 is TGCGCCAGCAGCCAGGACAGGGGTCAGAACACTGAAGCTTTCTTT. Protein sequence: CASSQDRGQNTEAFF.

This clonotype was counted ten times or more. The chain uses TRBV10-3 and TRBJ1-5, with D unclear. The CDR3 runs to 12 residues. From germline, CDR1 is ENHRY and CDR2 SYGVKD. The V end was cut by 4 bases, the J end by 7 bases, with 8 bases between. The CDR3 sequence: CAISANLQPQHF. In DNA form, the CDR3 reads TGTGCCATCAGTGCGAATCTACAGCCCCAGCATTTT.

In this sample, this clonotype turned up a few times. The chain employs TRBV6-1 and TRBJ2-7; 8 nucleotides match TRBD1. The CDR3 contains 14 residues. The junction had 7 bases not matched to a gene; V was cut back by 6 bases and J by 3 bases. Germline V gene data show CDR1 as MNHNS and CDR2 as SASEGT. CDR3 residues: CASRGTGLVYEQYF. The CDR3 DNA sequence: TGTGCCAGCAGGGGGACAGGCTTAGTCTACGAGCAGTACTTC.

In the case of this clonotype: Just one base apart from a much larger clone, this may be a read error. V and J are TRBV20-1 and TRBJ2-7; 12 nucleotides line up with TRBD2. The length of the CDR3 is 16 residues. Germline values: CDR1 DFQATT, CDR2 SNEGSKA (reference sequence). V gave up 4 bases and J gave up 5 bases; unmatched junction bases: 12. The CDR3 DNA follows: TGCAGTGCTACCCGCTCCACTAGCGGGGGGAACAACGAGCAGTACTTC. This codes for CSATRSTSGGNNEQYF.

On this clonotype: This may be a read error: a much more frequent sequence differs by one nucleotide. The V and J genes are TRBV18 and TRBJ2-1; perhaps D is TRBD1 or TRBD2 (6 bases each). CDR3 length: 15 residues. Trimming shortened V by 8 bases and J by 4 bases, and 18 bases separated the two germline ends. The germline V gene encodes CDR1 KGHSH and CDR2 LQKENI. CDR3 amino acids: CASPAQGGGYNEQFF. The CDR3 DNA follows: TGTGCCAGCCCAGCACAGGGAGGTGGGTACAATGAGCAGTTCTTC.

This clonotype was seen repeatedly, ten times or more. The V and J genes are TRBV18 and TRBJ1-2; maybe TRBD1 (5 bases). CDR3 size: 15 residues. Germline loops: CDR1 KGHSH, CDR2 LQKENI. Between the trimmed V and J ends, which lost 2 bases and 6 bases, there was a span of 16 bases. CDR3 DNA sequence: TGTGCCAGCTCACCAAACTCGGGGACGGGGGATGGCTACACCTTC. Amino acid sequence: CASSPNSGTGDGYTF.

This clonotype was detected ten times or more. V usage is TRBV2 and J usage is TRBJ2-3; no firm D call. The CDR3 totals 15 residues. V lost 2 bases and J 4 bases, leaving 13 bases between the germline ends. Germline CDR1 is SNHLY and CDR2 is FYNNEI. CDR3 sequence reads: CASSERAFRPDTQYF. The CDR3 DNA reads TGTGCCAGCAGTGAACGCGCGTTCCGTCCAGATACGCAGTATTTT.

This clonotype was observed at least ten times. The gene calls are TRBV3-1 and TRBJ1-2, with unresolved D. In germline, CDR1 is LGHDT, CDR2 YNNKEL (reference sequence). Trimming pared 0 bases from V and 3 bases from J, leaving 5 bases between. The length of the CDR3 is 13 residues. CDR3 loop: CASSQDGDYGYTF. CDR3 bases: TGTGCCAGCAGCCAAGATGGGGACTATGGCTACACCTTC.

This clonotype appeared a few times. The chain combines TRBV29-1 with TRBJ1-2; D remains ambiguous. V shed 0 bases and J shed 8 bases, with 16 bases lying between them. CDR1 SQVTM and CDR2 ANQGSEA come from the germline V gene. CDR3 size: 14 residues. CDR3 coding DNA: TGCAGCGTTGAAGAAATCGGGTCCTCTCCGGGCTACACCTTC. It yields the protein CSVEEIGSSPGYTF.